Listed below are T cell receptor beta chains from one sample, sequenced in a study of siplizumab effects on memory and regulatory T cells. The protocol was immunoSEQ multiplex PCR, while the TCRdb copy is restricted to in-frame clones and leaves out a portion. The sample shows 100,000 or so clones, approximately 92% of them seen only once. Sample: CD4+ T cells sorted from blood. The receptors shown here come from a human donor in good health. Each CDR3 is given with its conserved first and last residue. The order of the fields is clone size, J gene, V gene, D gene, CDR3 DNA, CDR3 protein. D genes are given only for firm matches. The size of a clone is reported for some rows only, either as once, few or many, or as a class for expanded clones.

NA TRBJ2-5 TRBV29-1 NA TGCAGCGTTGCGGGGGCGGAGACCCAGTACTTC CSVAGAETQYF
NA TRBJ2-7 TRBV5-6 NA TGTGCCAGCAGCCAGGGGGGCGGGTACGAGCAGTACTTC CASSQGGGYEQYF
NA TRBJ2-1 TRBV30 NA TGTGCCTGGAGTCCCAGGGACAATGAGCAGTTCTTC CAWSPRDNEQFF
NA TRBJ1-6 TRBV2 NA TGTGCCAGCAGTCCGGGTATGGATTCACCCCTCCACTTT CASSPGMDSPLHF
NA TRBJ2-4 TRBV4-3 NA TGCGCCAGCAGCCAAGGTAGAATAAACATTCAGTACTTC CASSQGRINIQYF
NA TRBJ2-3 TRBV5-5 TRBD2 TGTGCCAGCAGCCTGTTTGTAGCGGGGGGCCTCACAGATACGCAGTATTTT CASSLFVAGGLTDTQYF
NA TRBJ1-3 TRBV6-5 NA TGTGCCAGCAGTTACTTCAGGGCCCAAGGAAACACCATATATTTT CASSYFRAQGNTIYF
NA TRBJ2-3 TRBV5-1 TRBD2 TGCGCCAGCAGCCCCGGACTAGCCCAGGGAGATACGCAGTATTTT CASSPGLAQGDTQYF
NA TRBJ2-3 TRBV7-5 NA TGTGTCAGAAGCCAGAGGAGGGGTCCATGGGCAGATACGCAGTATTTT CVRSQRRGPWADTQYF
NA TRBJ1-4 TRBV5-1 NA TGCGCCAGCAGCTTTAAGACGGGGTATAATGAAAAACTGTTTTTT CASSFKTGYNEKLFF
NA TRBJ1-6 TRBV7-3 TRBD1 TGTGCCAGCAGCTCAACCAGACAGGGAAGCTCACCCCTCCACTTT CASSSTRQGSSPLHF
NA TRBJ2-2 TRBV18 NA TGTGCCAGCTCACCACTCCACACCGGGGAGCTGTTTTTT CASSPLHTGELFF
NA TRBJ2-7 TRBV7-2 NA TGTGCCAGCAGCTTAGCTAAATACGAGCAGTACTTC CASSLAKYEQYF
NA TRBJ2-7 TRBV7-7 TRBD1 TGTGCCAGCAGCTTTGGACAGGGGAACGAGCAGTACTTC CASSFGQGNEQYF
NA TRBJ1-2 TRBV6-4 NA TGTGCCAGCAGTGCTGGGAACTATGGCTACACCTTC CASSAGNYGYTF
NA TRBJ2-5 TRBV15 TRBD2 TGTGCCACCAGCAGAGATCCCCCGCGGGGGGGCGGAGAGACCCAGTACTTC CATSRDPPRGGGETQYF
NA TRBJ1-2 TRBV7-3 TRBD1 TGTGCCAGCAGCACCACAGGGGGCGCTTATGGTGGCTACACCTTC CASSTTGGAYGGYTF
NA TRBJ1-2 TRBV29-1 NA TGCAGCGTTGTAGGCCAGGGGAACGGCTACACCTTC CSVVGQGNGYTF
NA TRBJ2-1 TRBV5-4 TRBD2 TGTGCCAGCAGCTCCGAGGGACTAGCGGGGGCCCCCTACAATGAGCAGTTCTTC CASSSEGLAGAPYNEQFF
NA TRBJ1-1 TRBV6-1 NA TGTGCCAGCAGTGCACCAAAAACAGGGCGGGCTTTCTTT CASSAPKTGRAFF
few TRBJ1-2 TRBV6-5 TRBD1 TGTGCCAGCAGGACAGGGGGTGGCTACACCTTC CASRTGGGYTF
NA TRBJ2-5 TRBV28 NA TGTGCCAGCAGCATCGTTTACGGCCTACAAGAGACCCAGTACTTC CASSIVYGLQETQYF
NA TRBJ1-6 TRBV5-8 TRBD1 TGTGCCAGCAGCTTGGCCGGGACAGTCAATTCACCCCTCCACTTT CASSLAGTVNSPLHF
NA TRBJ2-1 TRBV28 NA TGTGCCAGCAGGTATTTCCTCGATAGGGGGATTAACAATGAGCAGTTCTTC CASRYFLDRGINNEQFF
NA TRBJ1-3 TRBV6-5 NA TGTGCCAGCAGTCCGGCAGGGGAGGGAAACACCATATATTTT CASSPAGEGNTIYF
NA TRBJ2-3 TRBV10-2 NA TGCGCCAGCAGTCCACCCCACCGAGGGGCAGATACGCAGTATTTT CASSPPHRGADTQYF
NA TRBJ1-5 TRBV15 NA TGTGCCACCAGCAGAGCCTCAGGAGGGAAGGGCAATCAGCCCCAGCATTTT CATSRASGGKGNQPQHF
NA TRBJ1-6 TRBV7-3 TRBD1 TGTGCCAGCAGCCGCAGCAGGGACAGATATAATTCACCCCTCCACTTT CASSRSRDRYNSPLHF
NA TRBJ2-2 TRBV6-6 NA TGTGCCAGCAGTTACTCGAGAGACAGAACCACCGGGGAGCTGTTTTTT CASSYSRDRTTGELFF
NA TRBJ2-3 TRBV5-1 TRBD1 TGCGCCAGCAGCTTGAACAGGGGAAAGGATACGCAGTATTTT CASSLNRGKDTQYF
once TRBJ1-2 TRBV5-1 NA TGCGCCAGCAGCTTGGAACAGAAAAAATACTATGGCTACACCTTC CASSLEQKKYYGYTF
few TRBJ1-1 TRBV2 NA TGTGCCAGCCACCGGGAGAAGAACACTGAAGCTTTCTTT CASHREKNTEAFF
NA TRBJ1-5 TRBV19 TRBD1 TGTGCCAGTAGTCCGGGACAGTTCAATCAGCCCCAGCATTTT CASSPGQFNQPQHF
NA TRBJ2-7 TRBV7-2 NA TGTGCCAGCAGCCCCGGGACACTCTACGAGCAGTACTTC CASSPGTLYEQYF
NA TRBJ1-5 TRBV6-1 TRBD1 TGTGCCAGCAGTGTCCGGGACAGGGGGCCTCAGCCCCAGCATTTT CASSVRDRGPQPQHF
NA TRBJ2-1 TRBV5-4 NA TGTGCCAGCAGCTCCGGGGGACCTTCCTACAATGAGCAGTTCTTC CASSSGGPSYNEQFF
NA TRBJ1-4 TRBV15 NA TGTGCCACCAGCCCGACCCCGACCGACGAAAAACTGTTTTTT CATSPTPTDEKLFF
NA TRBJ1-5 TRBV6-6 TRBD1 TGTGCCAGCAGCGGGGGACAGGGAAATCAGCCCCAGCATTTT CASSGGQGNQPQHF
NA TRBJ1-5 TRBV7-2 NA TGTGCCAGCAGCTTAGCCAGGGGTGAATTTCCCCAGCATTTT CASSLARGEFPQHF
once TRBJ1-1 TRBV5-6 NA TGTGCCAGCAGCTTCGGGACGGAGAACACTGAAGCTTTCTTT CASSFGTENTEAFF
NA TRBJ1-3 TRBV2 TRBD1 TGTGCCAGCAGTGGACAGGGGGCATGGGGAAACACCATATATTTT CASSGQGAWGNTIYF
NA TRBJ1-2 TRBV28 NA TGTGCCAGCAGTTTATGGGGAGCCGGCTACACCTTC CASSLWGAGYTF
NA TRBJ1-1 TRBV6-1 TRBD1 TGTGCCAGCAAGGGGGGGACAGGGGACACTGAAGCTTTCTTT CASKGGTGDTEAFF
NA TRBJ1-2 TRBV7-3 TRBD1 TGTGCCAGCAGCTTAACTAGGGGGCCCAGGGGGCAGAACTATGGCTACACCTTC CASSLTRGPRGQNYGYTF
NA TRBJ2-7 TRBV7-2 TRBD1 TGTGCCAGCAGCCCGACAGGGGTTGCCTCCTACGAGCAGTACTTC CASSPTGVASYEQYF
NA TRBJ1-6 TRBV18 TRBD1 TGTGCCAGCTCACCACGGCCTTTGGGACAGGCGGCGGATTCACCCCTCCACTTT CASSPRPLGQAADSPLHF
NA TRBJ1-5 TRBV2 TRBD1 TGTGCCAGCAGCGGTACAGGGGGACAGACCAATCAGCCCCAGCATTTT CASSGTGGQTNQPQHF
NA TRBJ1-6 TRBV18 NA TGTGCCAGCTCATCGGCTAGGGATAATTCACCCCTCCACTTT CASSSARDNSPLHF